This T cell receptor (beta chain) was observed in a study of cytomegalovirus exposure and HLA in healthy donors. Overall study context: Membership in the Caucasian-associated ancestry cluster was found for 75% to 90% of nearly 400 genotyped donors. Findings of the study overall: Later analysis suggested links between common viral pathogens and several top significant clusters. The study flagged 150 to 200 TCR beta chains as cytomegalovirus-associated.

The PCR employed 60 Vbeta primers together with 13 Jbeta primers. Produced via immunoSEQ multiplex PCR; TCRdb's table is partial and in-frame only. This sample yields 75,000 to 85,000 clones, of which over 60% are seen a single time; around 0.96% belongs to the top ten. Worth noting for this clone: The target antigen is unknown.

This clonotype was sampled from a male donor in good health and CMV-seronegative. The specimen was PBMCs.

The CDR3 loop reads CASSSGQGAHNEQFF. The CDR3 region has the DNA TGTGCCAGCAGCTCCGGACAGGGGGCCCACAATGAGCAGTTCTTC. The chain combines TRBV7-6 with TRBJ2-1, with 11 bases matching TRBD1. After removal of 4 bases from V and 5 bases from J, the junction contained 4 bases not matched to a gene. Germline V gives CDR1 SGHVS, CDR2 FNYEAQ. The CDR3 has 15 amino acids.